Sequencing of this T cell receptor (beta chain) was carried out in a study of T cell repertoires in aging, cancer and after chemotherapy. Across the whole study: Six age groups, ranging from 30 or younger to 70 or older, included the donors. About 8.9 million TCR reads made up the full dataset. Whole-study findings and limits: Across the chemotherapy interval, each cancer cohort showed higher median generation probability, suggesting thymic rebound.

This clonotype has a handful of counts. The antigen is unknown. TCR beta rearrangements were amplified from peripheral blood genomic DNA. V was pared by 3 bases and J by 2 bases, with 4 bases of the junction left unmatched. The germline V gene has CDR1 SGHTA and CDR2 FQGNSA. This CDR3 is built from 15 residues. A mixed TRB-A/B primer pool amplified rearranged TRB by multiplex touch-down PCR. TCRdb ran MiXCR on the multiplex PCR reads and lists one entry per CDR3 protein. The data contain about 9,200 distinct CDR3 sequences, over 30% of them singletons. The sequencing sample was made of blood. The sequence was obtained from a human donor in good health. V is TRBV7-2 and J is TRBJ2-3; 8 bases fit TRBD2. The CDR3 DNA is TGTGCCAGCAGCTTGCGACTAGCGTCCACAGATACGCAGTATTTT. It codes for CASSLRLASTDTQYF.